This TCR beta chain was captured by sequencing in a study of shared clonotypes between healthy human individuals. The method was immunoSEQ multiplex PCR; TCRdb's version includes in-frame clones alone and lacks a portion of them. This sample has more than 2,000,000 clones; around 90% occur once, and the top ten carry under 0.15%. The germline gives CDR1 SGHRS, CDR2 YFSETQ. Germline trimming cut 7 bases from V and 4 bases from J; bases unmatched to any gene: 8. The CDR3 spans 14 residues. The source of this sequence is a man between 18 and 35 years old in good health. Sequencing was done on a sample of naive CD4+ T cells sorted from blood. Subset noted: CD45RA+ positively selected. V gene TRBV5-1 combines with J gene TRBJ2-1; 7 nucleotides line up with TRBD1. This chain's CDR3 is CASGDQGEYNEQFF. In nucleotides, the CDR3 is TGCGCCAGCGGCGACCAGGGGGAATACAATGAGCAGTTCTTC.